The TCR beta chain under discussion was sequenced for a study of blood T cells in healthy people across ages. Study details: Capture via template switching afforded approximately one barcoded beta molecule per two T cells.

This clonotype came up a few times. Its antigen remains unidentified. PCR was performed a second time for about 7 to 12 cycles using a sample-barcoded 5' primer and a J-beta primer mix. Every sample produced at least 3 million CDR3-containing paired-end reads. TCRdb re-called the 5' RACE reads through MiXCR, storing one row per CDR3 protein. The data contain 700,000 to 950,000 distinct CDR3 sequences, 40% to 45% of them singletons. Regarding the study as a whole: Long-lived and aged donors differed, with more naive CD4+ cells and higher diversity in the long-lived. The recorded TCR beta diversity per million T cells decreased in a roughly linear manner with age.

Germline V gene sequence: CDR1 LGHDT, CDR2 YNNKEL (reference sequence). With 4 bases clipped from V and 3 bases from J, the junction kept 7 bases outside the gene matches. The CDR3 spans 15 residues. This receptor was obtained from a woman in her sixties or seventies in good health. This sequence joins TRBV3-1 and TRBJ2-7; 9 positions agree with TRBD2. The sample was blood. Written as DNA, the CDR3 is TGTGCCAGCAGCCTTAGGATAGCGGGAGTCTACGAGCAGTACTTC. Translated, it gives CASSLRIAGVYEQYF.